Listed below are T cell receptor beta chains from one sample, sequenced in a study of CXCR3-negative and CXCR3-positive naive CD8 T cells. TCRdb derives one entry per CDR3 protein from the 5' RACE reads, leaving out DNA. This sample's table reports approximately 140,000 distinct CDR3 sequences. The specimen sequenced was naive CXCR3+ CD8+ T cells from blood. These receptor sequences come from a human donor in good health. Some clones in this sample may be carry-over from other donors' samples. Each CDR3 is given with its conserved first and last residue.

v_call	j_call	cdr3_aa
TRBV7-9	TRBJ2-7	CAGSPSGVSYEQYF
TRBV10-3	TRBJ2-7	CAINKGTGGLEQYF
TRBV7-2	TRBJ1-2	CASSLVVGDYGYTF
TRBV12-3/TRBV12-4	TRBJ2-7	CASSPDLIGAYEQYF
TRBV29-1	TRBJ2-7	CSVGFGRYNEQYF
TRBV7-3	TRBJ1-1	CASSLRDDTEAFF
TRBV20-1	TRBJ1-5	CSARGQGVYGQPQHF
TRBV7-8	TRBJ2-5	CASSLVNRASETQYF
TRBV12-3/TRBV12-4	TRBJ2-1	CASSSQSSGLLYNEQFF
TRBV4-1	TRBJ1-2	CASSQEMSGASGYTF
TRBV5-1	TRBJ2-7	CASSTLAYEQYF
TRBV4-1	TRBJ2-1	CASSQVTSGVYNEQFF
TRBV2	TRBJ2-2	CASAGGPGELFF
TRBV11-2	TRBJ2-3	CASRKGGQGVWDTQYF
TRBV7-6	TRBJ2-6	CASSLDIYPTGANVLTF
TRBV28	TRBJ2-2	CASRGDRGAGELFF